What follows are 25 T cell receptor beta chains derived from one specimen sequenced in a study of T cell repertoires in cytomegalovirus infection. TCRdb re-derived calls from the reads in MiXCR, one entry per CDR3 protein. The table shows 250,000 or so distinct CDR3 sequences, with over 8% occurring only once. Sequenced sample: PBMCs. These receptors all come from a human donor in good health (CMV status not recorded). Some clones in this sample may be carry-over from other donors' samples.

This clonotype showed up many times. The V and J genes are TRBV11-2 and TRBJ2-7; 8 bases align to TRBD1. V shed 5 bases, J shed 2 bases, and the junction held 5 bases outside the gene matches. CDR3 length: 14 amino acids. Germline V CDR1 and CDR2: SGHAT, FQNNGV. The CDR3 nucleotides are TGTGCCAGCAGCGCACAGGGGGGCCCCTACGAGCAGTACTTC. Its translation: CASSAQGGPYEQYF.

The chain joins TRBV20-1 to TRBJ2-3; weak D call: TRBD2 (6 bases). Trimming removed 6 bases from V and 4 bases from J, with 23 bases in between. Germline loops: CDR1 DFQATT, CDR2 SNEGSKA (reference sequence). CDR3 length equals 16 residues. The CDR3 sequence is CSASEKGLFFADTQYF. The CDR3 nucleotides read TGCAGTGCAAGTGAAAAGGGACTCTTTTTCGCAGATACGCAGTATTTT.

This clonotype has a count of ten or more. The V and J genes are TRBV7-2 and TRBJ2-5; D might be TRBD1 or TRBD2, each matching 5 bases. Germline-derived CDR1 and CDR2 are SGHTA and FQGNSA. The CDR3 is 14 residues long. Trimming took off 8 bases at V and 5 bases at J, with 18 bases between the two ends. The DNA of the CDR3 is TGTGCCAGCGGCCTCCGGGACGGAAGGGAGACCCAGTACTTC. This sequence encodes CASGLRDGRETQYF.

The sample holds many counts of this clonotype. The chain recombines TRBV19 with TRBJ2-3, with D unresolved. CDR1 is LNHDA and CDR2 is SQIVND in the germline V gene (reference sequence). The V end was cut by 4 bases, the J end by 0 bases, with 2 bases between. This CDR3 has 12 amino acids. The CDR3 DNA follows: TGTGCCAGTAGTACGAGCACAGATACGCAGTATTTT. Translation gives CASSTSTDTQYF.

This clonotype was recorded many times. This sequence joins TRBV7-2 and TRBJ1-2; no reliable D call. Looked up from germline, CDR1 is SGHTA and CDR2 is FQGNSA. Trimming pared 5 bases from V and 7 bases from J, leaving 14 bases between. The CDR3 totals 13 residues. The CDR3 DNA reads TGTGCCAGCAGCCTTACTCGCCCCGGTGGCTACACCTTC. This translates into CASSLTRPGGYTF. The whole variable domain, filled in from reference TRBV7-2 and TRBJ1-2, reads GAGVSQSPSNKVTEKGKDVELRCDPISGHTALYWYRQSLGQGLEFLIYFQGNSAPDKSGLPSDRFSAERTGGSVSTLTIQRTQQEDSAVYLCASSLTRPGGYTFGSGTRLTVV.

In this sample, this clonotype turned up many times. V and J are TRBV5-6 and TRBJ2-1, with no clear D. This CDR3 comprises 13 residues. Germline V gives CDR1 SGHDT, CDR2 YYEEEE. The germline V and J ends were trimmed by 5 bases and 8 bases, with 14 bases remaining between them. The CDR3 region has the DNA TGTGCCAGCAGGTCGGAGAGGTTGTATGAGCAGTTCTTC. The encoded protein is CASRSERLYEQFF. The variable domain in full, with the rest retrieved from reference TRBV5-6 and TRBJ2-1, is DAGVTQSPTHLIKTRGQQVTLRCSPKSGHDTVSWYQQALGQGPQFIFQYYEEEERQRGNFPDRFSGHQFPNYSSELNVNALLLGDSALYLCASRSERLYEQFFGPGTRLTVL.

Ten or more counts support this clonotype. V is TRBV5-1 and J is TRBJ1-5, with a possible D match to TRBD1 (5 bases). Trimming shortened V by 4 bases and J by 2 bases, and 13 bases separated the two germline ends. The CDR3 is made up of 15 amino acids. Germline V lookup: CDR1 SGHRS, CDR2 YFSETQ. The CDR3 DNA reads TGCGCCAGCAGCCTGAGAGGGGATGGCAATCAGCCCCAGCATTTT. Its translation is CASSLRGDGNQPQHF.

The V and J genes are TRBV7-9 and TRBJ2-3; 12 bases fit TRBD2. Per the germline V gene, CDR1 is SEHNR and CDR2 is FQNEAQ (reference sequence). Losses at the gene ends were 7 bases for V and 6 bases for J; bases not matched to a gene: 5. This CDR3 is built from 14 residues. The CDR3 bases are TGTGCCAGCATCGCTAGCGGGGGGGGGGATACGCAGTATTTT. Residues: CASIASGGGDTQYF.

The chain has TRBV19 and TRBJ1-4, with 7 bases identical to TRBD1. The CDR3 runs to 15 residues. In germline, CDR1 is LNHDA, CDR2 SQIVND (reference sequence). V was pared by 4 bases and J by 8 bases, with 10 bases of the junction left unmatched. The CDR3 nucleotides read TGTGCCAGTAGTAAGGGGGCCGGAGGGTACGAAAAACTGTTTTTT. It translates to CASSKGAGGYEKLFF.

The J gene is TRBJ2-7, the V gene TRBV27, with D perhaps matching TRBD1 (5 bases). The CDR3 contains 17 residues. Germline V gene lookup returns CDR1 MNHEY and CDR2 SMNVEV (reference sequence). The ends were cut back, 0 bases at V and 4 bases at J, with 19 bases in the middle. The CDR3 bases are TGTGCCAGCAGTTTATCGTGGGCAGGGCGTAGTATATACGAGCAGTACTTC. It is translated as CASSLSWAGRSIYEQYF.

The rearrangement links TRBV12-3 or TRBV12-4 to TRBJ2-1; 7 positions agree with TRBD2. V lost 4 bases and J lost 3; bases outside the gene matches: 3. CDR3 length: 14 residues. The CDR3 region is CASSWGLSYNEQFF. The CDR3 DNA reads as TGTGCCAGCAGTTGGGGACTAAGCTACAATGAGCAGTTCTTC.

This clonotype was detected many times. The chain uses TRBV14 and TRBJ1-5, with a possible D match to TRBD1 (5 bases). CDR1 is SGHDN and CDR2 is FVKESK in the germline V gene. V lost 1 base to trimming and J lost 0 bases, with 19 bases between them. The CDR3 length is 19 residues. CDR3 nucleotide sequence: TGTGCCAGCAGCCAAGTGACTTACAGGAGTCCTTATAGCAATCAGCCCCAGCATTTT. Translation: CASSQVTYRSPYSNQPQHF.

CDR3 protein: CASSLNLWAGTDTQYF. The CDR3 nucleotides read TGTGCCAGCAGCTTAAATTTATGGGCAGGAACAGATACGCAGTATTTT. J is TRBJ2-3 and V is TRBV7-6; no clear D. The CDR3 totals 16 residues. Germline CDR1 and CDR2: SGHVS and FNYEAQ. Deletions cut 2 bases from V and 3 bases from J, with 15 bases between.

This clonotype was found many times. This chain joins TRBV7-2 and TRBJ1-2; D gene ambiguous. The germline CDR1 and CDR2 sequences are SGHTA and FQGNSA. The CDR3 consists of 15 residues. V lost 4 bases and J lost 4, with 16 bases in between. The CDR3 DNA is TGTGCCAGCAGCTCCACCCCGAGCGGGGTCTATGGCTACACCTTC. Encoded protein: CASSSTPSGVYGYTF.

This clonotype was detected many times. This chain connects TRBV12-3 or TRBV12-4 to TRBJ1-1, with a weak D call TRBD1 (6 bases). V shed 3 bases and J shed 6 bases, with 23 bases lying between them. CDR3 length: 17 amino acids. CDR3 DNA: TGTGCCAGCAGTTTTCGACAGGTTGAAGGGACCGCAGCTGAAGCTTTCTTT. Translation gives CASSFRQVEGTAAEAFF.

This clonotype showed up just a few times. The rearrangement links TRBV7-8 to TRBJ1-4; D might be TRBD1 (6 bases). The germline gives CDR1 SGHVS, CDR2 FQNEAQ. V lost 3 bases and J lost 3, with 11 bases in between. This CDR3 is built from 15 residues. The CDR3 region is CASSLAGGSNEKLFF. DNA for the CDR3: TGTGCCAGCAGCTTGGCTGGGGGCTCTAATGAAAAACTGTTTTTT.

This clonotype was detected a few times. The chain recombines TRBV6-6 with TRBJ1-1, with 7 bases that match TRBD1. This CDR3 spans 14 amino acids. Trimming took 6 bases from V and 4 from J; bases not matched to a gene: 8. In germline, CDR1 is MNHNY, CDR2 SVGAGI (reference sequence). CDR3 DNA sequence: TGTGCCAGCAGATCGACAGGGCTCGGCACTGAAGCTTTCTTT. Its protein is CASRSTGLGTEAFF.

V is TRBV10-3 and J is TRBJ2-6; D call uncertain. Trimming stripped 2 bases from V and 0 bases from J, with 5 bases between. This CDR3 is 15 amino acids long. CDR1 is ENHRY and CDR2 is SYGVKD in the germline V gene. This chain's CDR3 is CAISEDISGANVLTF. The CDR3 bases are TGTGCCATCAGTGAGGACATCTCTGGGGCCAACGTCCTGACTTTC.

As to this clonotype: The junction and the germline gene differ at one end; a read error may be behind it. The V call is TRBV7-8, the J call TRBJ2-7, with 11 bases aligning to TRBD2. CDR3 length equals 16 residues. Per germline, CDR1 SGHVS and CDR2 FQNEAQ. CDR3 loop: CASSLQLSGRAYEQYF. CDR3 bases: TGTGCCAGCAGCTTACAACTTAGCGGGAGGGCCTATGAGCAGTACTTC. Full variable domain (rest looked up from reference TRBV7-8 and TRBJ2-7): GAGVSQSPRYKVAKRGQDVALRCDPISGHVSLFWYQQALGQGPEFLTYFQNEAQLDKSGLPSDRFFAERPEGSVSTLKIQRTQQEDSAVYLCASSLQLSGRAYEQYFGPGTRLTVT.

V usage is TRBV25-1 and J usage is TRBJ2-3; D is ambiguous. CDR3 size: 15 residues. Trimming took 1 base from V and 2 from J, leaving 10 bases between them. Germline lookup yields CDR1 MGHDK and CDR2 SYGVNS. The CDR3 nucleotides are TGTGCCAGCAGTGAATCCCGAAAACCCACAGATACGCAGTATTTT. It encodes CASSESRKPTDTQYF.

The V call is TRBV28, the J call TRBJ2-2; TRBD2 matches at 12 bases. Trimming at V came to 5 bases and at J to 5 bases, leaving 9 bases not matched to a gene. CDR1 MDHEN and CDR2 SYDVKM come from the germline V gene. This CDR3 has 17 amino acids. CDR3: CASSPLAGGTGTGELFF. The CDR3 DNA reads as TGTGCCAGCAGTCCTCTAGCGGGGGGGACGGGAACCGGGGAGCTGTTTTTT. The full variable domain, completed using reference TRBV28 and TRBJ2-2, is DVKVTQSSRYLVKRTGEKVFLECVQDMDHENMFWYRQDPGLGLRLIYFSYDVKMKEKGDIPEGYSVSREKKERFSLILESASTNQTSMYLCASSPLAGGTGTGELFFGEGSRLTVL.

This clonotype occurred many times. The chain combines TRBV5-1 with TRBJ1-1; 7 nucleotides line up with TRBD1. Germline CDR1 is SGHRS and CDR2 is YFSETQ. The CDR3 contains 16 residues. V dropped 1 base and J dropped 0; count of bases not matched to a gene: 6. For the CDR3, the DNA is TGCGCCAGCAGCTTGAATACAGGGGTAATGAACACTGAAGCTTTCTTT. Encoded protein: CASSLNTGVMNTEAFF.

This clonotype has a count of ten or more. This chain connects TRBV7-2 to TRBJ1-1, with unresolved D. This CDR3 has 13 residues. Trimming stripped 1 base from V and 3 bases from J, with 6 bases between. Germline V CDR1 and CDR2: SGHTA, FQGNSA. CDR3 coding DNA: TGTGCCAGCAGCTTAGGCTGGGACACTGAAGCTTTCTTT. Translation: CASSLGWDTEAFF.

This clonotype showed up many times. The chain recombines TRBV7-2 with TRBJ1-3; 7 bases line up with TRBD1. The CDR3 spans 18 residues. V lost 1 base and J lost 0; bases outside the gene matches: 9. CDR1 and CDR2 from the germline V gene are SGHTA and FQGNSA. CDR3 region: CASSLGRPGQLSGNTIYF. DNA of the CDR3: TGTGCCAGCAGCTTAGGTAGACCGGGACAGCTCTCTGGAAACACCATATATTTT.

This clonotype was picked up many times. The chain recombines TRBV7-2 with TRBJ1-5; D possibly corresponds to TRBD1 (5 bases). Per germline, CDR1 SGHTA and CDR2 FQGNSA. Deletions cut 2 bases from V and 0 bases from J, with 17 bases between. The CDR3 covers 18 residues. The chain's CDR3 is CASSLMNRGGYSNQPQHF. DNA for the CDR3: TGTGCCAGCAGCTTAATGAATCGGGGGGGTTATAGCAATCAGCCCCAGCATTTT.